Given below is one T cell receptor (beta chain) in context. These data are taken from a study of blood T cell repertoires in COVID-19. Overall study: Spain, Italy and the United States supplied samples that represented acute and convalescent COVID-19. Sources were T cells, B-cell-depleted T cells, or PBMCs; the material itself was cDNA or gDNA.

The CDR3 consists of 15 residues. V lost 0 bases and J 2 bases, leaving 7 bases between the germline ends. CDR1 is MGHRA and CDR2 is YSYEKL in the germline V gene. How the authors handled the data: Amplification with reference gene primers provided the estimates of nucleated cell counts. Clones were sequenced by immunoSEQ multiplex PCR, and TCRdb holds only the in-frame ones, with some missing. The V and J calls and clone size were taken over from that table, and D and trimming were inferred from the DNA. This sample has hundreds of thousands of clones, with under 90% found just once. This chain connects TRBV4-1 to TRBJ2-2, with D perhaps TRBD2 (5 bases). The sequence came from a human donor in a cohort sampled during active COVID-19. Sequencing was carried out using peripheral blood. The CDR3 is CASSQDRGNTGELFF. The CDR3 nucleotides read TGCGCCAGCAGCCAAGATCGGGGTAACACCGGGGAGCTGTTTTTT.